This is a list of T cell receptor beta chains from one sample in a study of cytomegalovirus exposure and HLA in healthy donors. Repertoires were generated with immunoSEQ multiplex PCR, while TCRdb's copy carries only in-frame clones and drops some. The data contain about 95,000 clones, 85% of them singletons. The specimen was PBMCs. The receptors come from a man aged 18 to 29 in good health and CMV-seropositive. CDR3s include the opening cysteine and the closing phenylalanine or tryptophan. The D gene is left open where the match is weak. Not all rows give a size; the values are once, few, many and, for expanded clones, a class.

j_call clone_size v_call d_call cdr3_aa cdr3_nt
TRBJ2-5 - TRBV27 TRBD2 CASSPFFVGLAGKETQYF TGTGCCAGCAGTCCCTTCTTTGTTGGACTAGCGGGAAAAGAGACCCAGTACTTC
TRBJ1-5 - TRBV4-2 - CASSQDLSHQPQHF TGTGCCAGCAGCCAAGATCTGAGCCATCAGCCCCAGCATTTT
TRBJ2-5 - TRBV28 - CASSPGMLGETQYF TGTGCCAGCAGTCCCGGGATGTTAGGAGAGACCCAGTACTTC
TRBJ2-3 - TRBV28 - CASSLKRAGGTQYF TGTGCCAGCAGCCTAAAGAGGGCTGGCGGTACGCAGTATTTT
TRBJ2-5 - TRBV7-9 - CASSSELETQYF TGTGCCAGCAGCTCCGAGTTAGAGACCCAGTACTTC
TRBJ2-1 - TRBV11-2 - CASSLGGDNEQFF TGTGCCAGCAGCTTAGGGGGGGATAATGAGCAGTTCTTC
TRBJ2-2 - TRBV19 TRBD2 CASSREGSTGELFF TGTGCCAGTAGTAGGGAGGGCAGCACCGGGGAGCTGTTTTTT
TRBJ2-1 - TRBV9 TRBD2 CASSPSPPTSVEVNEQFF TGTGCCAGCAGCCCAAGCCCCCCGACTAGCGTTGAAGTCAATGAGCAGTTCTTC
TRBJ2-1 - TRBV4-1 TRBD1 CASSRISSRDRRYNEQFF TGCGCCAGCAGCCGAATATCCTCTAGGGACAGGAGATACAATGAGCAGTTCTTC
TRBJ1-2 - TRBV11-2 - CASSLGGNYGYTF TGTGCCAGCAGCTTAGGAGGAAACTATGGCTACACCTTC
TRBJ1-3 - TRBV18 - CASSPLGESSGNTIYF TGTGCCAGCTCACCACTGGGCGAAAGCTCTGGAAACACCATATATTTT
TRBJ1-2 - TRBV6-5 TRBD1 CASSLGQGLAYGYTF TGTGCCAGCAGCCTTGGACAGGGACTTGCCTATGGCTACACCTTC
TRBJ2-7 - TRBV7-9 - CASSSYGRGDEQYF TGTGCCAGCAGCAGCTACGGGAGAGGCGACGAGCAGTACTTC
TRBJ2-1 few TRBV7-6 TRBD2 CASSLGAGAASYNEQFF TGTGCCAGCAGCCTAGGAGCGGGAGCGGCATCCTACAATGAGCAGTTCTTC
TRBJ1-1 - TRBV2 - CASTQRGLMNTEAFF TGTGCCAGCACTCAAAGGGGACTCATGAACACTGAAGCTTTCTTT
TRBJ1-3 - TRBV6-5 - CASSFTGSGNTIYF TGTGCCAGCAGTTTCACAGGGTCTGGAAACACCATATATTTT
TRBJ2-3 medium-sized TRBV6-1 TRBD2 CASSDVAGGSDTQYF TGTGCCAGCAGTGACGTAGCGGGAGGCTCAGATACGCAGTATTTT
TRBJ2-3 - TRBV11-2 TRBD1 CASSPRTGMDTQYF TGTGCCAGCAGCCCTCGGACAGGGATGGATACGCAGTATTTT
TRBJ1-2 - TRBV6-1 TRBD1 CASSGGRDSFVSSYTF TGTGCCAGCAGTGGGGGCCGGGACAGCTTTGTGAGTAGCTACACCTTC
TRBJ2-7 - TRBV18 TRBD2 CASSPPSQGLFYEQYF TGTGCCAGCTCACCACCCAGCCAGGGACTATTCTACGAGCAGTACTTC
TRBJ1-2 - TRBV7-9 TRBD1 CASSLAGQGTKANYGYTF TGTGCCAGCAGCTTAGCGGGACAGGGGACAAAAGCTAACTATGGCTACACCTTC
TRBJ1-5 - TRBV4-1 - CASSVGRDQPQHF TGCGCCAGCAGCGTAGGGAGGGATCAGCCCCAGCATTTT
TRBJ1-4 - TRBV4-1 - CASSPYEDNEKLFF TGCGCCAGCAGCCCGTATGAGGATAATGAAAAACTGTTTTTT
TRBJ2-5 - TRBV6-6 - CASSYSRGAQETQYF TGTGCCAGCAGTTACTCCCGGGGGGCCCAAGAGACCCAGTACTTC
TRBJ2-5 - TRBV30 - CAWRPRTRDGKTQYF TGTGCCTGGCGCCCGAGGACAAGGGATGGGAAGACCCAGTACTTC
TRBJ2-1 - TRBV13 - CASSFRGFRDEQFF TGTGCCAGCAGCTTCAGGGGATTTAGGGATGAGCAGTTCTTC
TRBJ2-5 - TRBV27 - CASSPTPAGETQYF TGTGCCAGCAGTCCAACCCCGGCGGGAGAGACCCAGTACTTC
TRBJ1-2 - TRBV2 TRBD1 CASSGQGPGLEGYTF TGTGCCAGCAGTGGACAGGGCCCTGGCCTTGAGGGCTACACCTTC
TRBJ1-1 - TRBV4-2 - CASSLVLTNTEAFF TGTGCCAGCAGCCTAGTTCTCACCAACACTGAAGCTTTCTTT
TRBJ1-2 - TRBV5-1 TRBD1 CASSLDVGQGRWNYGYTF TGCGCCAGCAGCTTGGACGTGGGACAGGGGAGGTGGAACTATGGCTACACCTTC
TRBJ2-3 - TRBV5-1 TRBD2 CASSSTSSGSGPDTQYF TGCGCCAGCAGCTCTACCTCTAGCGGGAGCGGCCCAGATACGCAGTATTTT
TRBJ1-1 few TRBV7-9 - CASSLAREGLKAFF TGTGCCAGCAGCTTAGCGAGGGAGGGTCTGAAGGCTTTCTTT
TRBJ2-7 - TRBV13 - CASSLGGRSSYEQYF TGTGCCAGCAGCTTAGGTGGGAGGAGCTCCTACGAGCAGTACTTC
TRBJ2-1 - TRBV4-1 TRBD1 CASSQRQGAGEQFF TGCGCCAGCAGCCAAAGACAGGGGGCGGGTGAGCAGTTCTTC
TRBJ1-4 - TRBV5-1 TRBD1 CASSLGTGFEKLFF TGCGCCAGCAGCCTCGGGACAGGATTTGAAAAACTGTTTTTT
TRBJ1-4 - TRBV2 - CASSRQGQGNEKLFF TGTGCCAGCAGTCGCCAGGGGCAGGGGAATGAAAAACTGTTTTTT
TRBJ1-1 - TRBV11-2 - CASSLGAAMNTEAFF TGTGCCAGCAGCTTAGGGGCAGCCATGAACACTGAAGCTTTCTTT
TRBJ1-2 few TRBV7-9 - CASSVGQNGYTF TGTGCCAGCAGCGTGGGGCAGAATGGCTACACCTTC
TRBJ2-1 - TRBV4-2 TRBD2 CASSQPRGAYNEQFF TGTGCCAGCAGCCAACCGCGGGGGGCCTACAATGAGCAGTTCTTC
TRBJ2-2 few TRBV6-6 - CASSYSQTGSDSQLFF TGTGCCAGCAGTTACTCTCAAACAGGGTCCGACTCCCAGCTGTTTTTT
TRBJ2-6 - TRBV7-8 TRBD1 CASSDTGAYSGANVLTF TGTGCCAGCTCAGACACAGGGGCGTACTCTGGGGCCAACGTCCTGACTTTC
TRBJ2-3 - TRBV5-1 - CASSLGRDTSTDTQYF TGCGCCAGCAGCTTGGGTAGGGACACTAGCACAGATACGCAGTATTTT
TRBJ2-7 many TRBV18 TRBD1 CASSLGGTGVSHEQYF TGTGCCAGCTCACTAGGGGGGACAGGGGTCTCCCACGAGCAGTACTTC
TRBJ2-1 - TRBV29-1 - CSVERVVGAEQFF TGCAGCGTTGAGAGGGTAGTGGGGGCTGAGCAGTTCTTC
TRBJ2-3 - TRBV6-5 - CASSYRTGGTDTQYF TGTGCCAGCAGTTATAGGACTGGGGGGACAGATACGCAGTATTTT
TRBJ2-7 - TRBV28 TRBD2 CASSLETSGRVATYNEQYF TGTGCCAGCAGTTTGGAGACTAGCGGGAGGGTGGCGACCTATAACGAGCAGTACTTC
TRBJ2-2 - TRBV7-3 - CASSSPGPGDGGELFF TGTGCCAGCAGCTCACCGGGACCGGGGGACGGCGGGGAGCTGTTTTTT
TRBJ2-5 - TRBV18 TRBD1 CASSPQDRGRTETQYF TGTGCCAGCTCACCCCAAGACAGGGGACGAACGGAGACCCAGTACTTC
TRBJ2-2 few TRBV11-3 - CASSVGQGTGELFF TGTGCCAGCAGCGTGGGGCAGGGGACCGGGGAGCTGTTTTTT
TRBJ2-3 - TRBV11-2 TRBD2 CASSLGLAGDTQYF TGTGCCAGCAGCTTAGGGCTAGCGGGAGATACGCAGTATTTT
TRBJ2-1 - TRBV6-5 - CASSYSYRRFNEQFF TGTGCCAGCAGTTACTCCTACAGGCGTTTCAATGAGCAGTTCTTC
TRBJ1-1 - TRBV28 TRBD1 CASRKSGTGNTEAFF TGTGCCAGCAGAAAGTCCGGGACAGGGAACACTGAAGCTTTCTTT
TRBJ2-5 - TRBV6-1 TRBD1 CASTPGGETQYF TGTGCCAGCACCCCAGGGGGAGAGACCCAGTACTTC